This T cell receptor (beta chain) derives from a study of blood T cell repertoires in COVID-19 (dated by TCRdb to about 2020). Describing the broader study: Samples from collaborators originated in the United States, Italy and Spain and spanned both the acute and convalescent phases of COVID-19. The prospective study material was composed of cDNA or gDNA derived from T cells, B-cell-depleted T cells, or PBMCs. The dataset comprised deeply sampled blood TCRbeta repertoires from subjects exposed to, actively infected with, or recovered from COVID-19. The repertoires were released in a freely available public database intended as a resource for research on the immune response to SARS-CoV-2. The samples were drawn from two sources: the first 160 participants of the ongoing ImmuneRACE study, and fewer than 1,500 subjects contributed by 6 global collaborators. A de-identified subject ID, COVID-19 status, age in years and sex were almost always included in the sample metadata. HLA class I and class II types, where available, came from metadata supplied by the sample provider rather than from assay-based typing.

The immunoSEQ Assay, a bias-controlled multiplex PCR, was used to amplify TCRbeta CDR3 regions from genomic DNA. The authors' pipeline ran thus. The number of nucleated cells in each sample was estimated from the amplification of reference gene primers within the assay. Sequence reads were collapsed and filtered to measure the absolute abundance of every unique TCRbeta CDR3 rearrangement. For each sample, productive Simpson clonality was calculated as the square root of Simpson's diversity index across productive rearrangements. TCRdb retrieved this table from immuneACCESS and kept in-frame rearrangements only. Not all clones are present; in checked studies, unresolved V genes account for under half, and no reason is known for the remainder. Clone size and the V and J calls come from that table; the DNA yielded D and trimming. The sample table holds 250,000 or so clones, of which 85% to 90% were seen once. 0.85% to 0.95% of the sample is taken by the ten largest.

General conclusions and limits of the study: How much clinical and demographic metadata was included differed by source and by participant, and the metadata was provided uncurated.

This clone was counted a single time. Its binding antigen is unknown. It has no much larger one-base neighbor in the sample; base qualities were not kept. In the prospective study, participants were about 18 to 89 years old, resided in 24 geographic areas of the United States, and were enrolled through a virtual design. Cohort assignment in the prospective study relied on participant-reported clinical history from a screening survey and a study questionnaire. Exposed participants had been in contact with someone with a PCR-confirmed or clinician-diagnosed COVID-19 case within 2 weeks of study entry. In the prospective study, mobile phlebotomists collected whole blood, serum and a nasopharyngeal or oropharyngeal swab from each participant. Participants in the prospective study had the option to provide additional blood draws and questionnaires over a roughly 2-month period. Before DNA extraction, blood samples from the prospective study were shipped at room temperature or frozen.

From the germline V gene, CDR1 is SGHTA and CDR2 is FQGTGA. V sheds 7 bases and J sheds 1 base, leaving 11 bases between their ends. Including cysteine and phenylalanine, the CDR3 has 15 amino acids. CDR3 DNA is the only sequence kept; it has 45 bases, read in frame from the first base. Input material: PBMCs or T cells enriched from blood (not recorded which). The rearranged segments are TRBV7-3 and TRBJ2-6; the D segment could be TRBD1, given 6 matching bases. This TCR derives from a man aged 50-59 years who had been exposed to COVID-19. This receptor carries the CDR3 CASTNRVSGANVLTF. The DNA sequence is TGTGCCAGCACAAACAGGGTTTCTGGGGCCAACGTCCTGACTTTC. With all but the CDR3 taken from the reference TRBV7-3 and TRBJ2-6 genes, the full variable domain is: GAGVSQTPSNKVTEKGKYVELRCDPISGHTALYWYRQSLGQGPEFLIYFQGTGAADDSGLPNDRFFAVRPEGSVSTLKIQRTERGDSAVYLCASTNRVSGANVLTFGAGSRLTVL.